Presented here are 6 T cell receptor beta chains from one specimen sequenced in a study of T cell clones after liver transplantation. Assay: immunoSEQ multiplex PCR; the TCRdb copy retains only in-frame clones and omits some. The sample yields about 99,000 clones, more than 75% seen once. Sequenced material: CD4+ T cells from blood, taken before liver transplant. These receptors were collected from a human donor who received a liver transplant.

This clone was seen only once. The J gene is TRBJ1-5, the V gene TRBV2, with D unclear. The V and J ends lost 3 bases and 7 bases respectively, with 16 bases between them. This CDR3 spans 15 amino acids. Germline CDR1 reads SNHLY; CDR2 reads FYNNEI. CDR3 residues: CASSDSGLAQQPQHF. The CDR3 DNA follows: TGTGCCAGCAGTGATTCTGGCTTGGCGCAACAGCCCCAGCATTTT.

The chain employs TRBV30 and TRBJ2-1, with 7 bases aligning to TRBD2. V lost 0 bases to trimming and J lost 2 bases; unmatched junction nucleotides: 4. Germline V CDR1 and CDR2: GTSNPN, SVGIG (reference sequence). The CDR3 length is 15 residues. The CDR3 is CAWSVPSGAYNEQFF. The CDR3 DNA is TGTGCCTGGAGTGTACCTAGCGGAGCCTACAATGAGCAGTTCTTC. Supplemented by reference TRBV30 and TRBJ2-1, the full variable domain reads SQTIHQWPATLVQPVGSPLSLECTVEGTSNPNLYWYRQAAGRGLQLLFYSVGIGQISSEVPQNLSASRPQDRQFILSSKKLLLSDSGFYLCAWSVPSGAYNEQFFGPGTRLTVL.

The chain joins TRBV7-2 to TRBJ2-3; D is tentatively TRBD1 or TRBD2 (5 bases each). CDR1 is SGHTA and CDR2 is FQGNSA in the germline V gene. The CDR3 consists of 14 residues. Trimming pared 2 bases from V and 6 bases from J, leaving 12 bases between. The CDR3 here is CASSLRQGADTQYF. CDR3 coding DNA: TGTGCCAGCAGCTTACGGCAGGGAGCCGATACGCAGTATTTT.

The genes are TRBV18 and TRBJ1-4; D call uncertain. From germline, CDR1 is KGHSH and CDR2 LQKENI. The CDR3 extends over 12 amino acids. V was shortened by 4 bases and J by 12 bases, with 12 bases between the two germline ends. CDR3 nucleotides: TGTGCCAGCTCACTTGCCCAAGGGCAACTGTTTTTT. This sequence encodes CASSLAQGQLFF.

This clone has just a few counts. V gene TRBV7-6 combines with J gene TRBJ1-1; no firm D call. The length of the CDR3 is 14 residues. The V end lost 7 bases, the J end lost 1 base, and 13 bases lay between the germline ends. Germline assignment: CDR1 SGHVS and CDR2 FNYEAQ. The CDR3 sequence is CASTPAARNTEAFF. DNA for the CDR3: TGTGCCAGCACCCCCGCCGCTAGGAACACTGAAGCTTTCTTT.

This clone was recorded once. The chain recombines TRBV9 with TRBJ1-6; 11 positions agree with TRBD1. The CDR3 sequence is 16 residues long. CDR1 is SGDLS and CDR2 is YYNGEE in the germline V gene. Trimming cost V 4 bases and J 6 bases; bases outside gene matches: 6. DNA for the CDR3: TGTGCCAGCAGCTCCGGGGGGACAGGGGGTAATTCACCCCTCCACTTT. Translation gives CASSSGGTGGNSPLHF. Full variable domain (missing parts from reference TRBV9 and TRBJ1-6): DSGVTQTPKHLITATGQRVTLRCSPRSGDLSVYWYQQSLDQGLQFLIQYYNGEERAKGNILERFSAQQFPDLHSELNLSSLELGDSALYFCASSSGGTGGNSPLHFGNGTRLTVT.